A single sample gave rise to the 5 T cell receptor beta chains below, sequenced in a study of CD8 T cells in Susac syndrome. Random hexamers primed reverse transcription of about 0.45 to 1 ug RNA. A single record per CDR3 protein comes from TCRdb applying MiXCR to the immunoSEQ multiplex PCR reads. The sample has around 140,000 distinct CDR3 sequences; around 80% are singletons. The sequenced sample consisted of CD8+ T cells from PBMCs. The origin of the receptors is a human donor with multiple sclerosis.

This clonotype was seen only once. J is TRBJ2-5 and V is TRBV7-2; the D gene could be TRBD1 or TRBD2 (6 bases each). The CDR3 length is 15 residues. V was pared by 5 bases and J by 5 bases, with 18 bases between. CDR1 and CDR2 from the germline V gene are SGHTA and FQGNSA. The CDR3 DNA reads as TGTGCCAGCAGCGGACTCTCGGGGGCGGGGGAGACCCAGTACTTC. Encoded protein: CASSGLSGAGETQYF.

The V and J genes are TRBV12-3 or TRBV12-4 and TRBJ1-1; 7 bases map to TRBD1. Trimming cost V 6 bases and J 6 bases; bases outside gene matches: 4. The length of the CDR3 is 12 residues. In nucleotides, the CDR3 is TGTGCCAGCAGCATAACAGGGGCTGAAGCTTTCTTT. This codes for CASSITGAEAFF.

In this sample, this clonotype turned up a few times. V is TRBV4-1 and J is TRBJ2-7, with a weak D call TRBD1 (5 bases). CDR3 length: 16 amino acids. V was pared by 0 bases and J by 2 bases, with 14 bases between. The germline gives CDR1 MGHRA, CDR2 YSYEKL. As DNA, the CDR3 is TGCGCCAGCAGCCAAGATAGCCGGAAAGGGGCCTACGAGCAGTACGTC. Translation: CASSQDSRKGAYEQYV.

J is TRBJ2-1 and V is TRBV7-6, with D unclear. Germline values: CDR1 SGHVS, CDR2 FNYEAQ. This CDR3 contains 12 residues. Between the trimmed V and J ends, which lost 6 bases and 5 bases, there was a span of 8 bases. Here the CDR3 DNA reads TGTGCCAGCAGAGGAGTTCACAATGAGCAGTTCTTC. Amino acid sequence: CASRGVHNEQFF.

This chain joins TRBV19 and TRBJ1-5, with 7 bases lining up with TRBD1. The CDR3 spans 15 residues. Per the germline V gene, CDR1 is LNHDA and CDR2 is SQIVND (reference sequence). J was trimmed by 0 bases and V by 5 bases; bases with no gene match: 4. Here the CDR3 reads CASSLRDSSNQPQHF. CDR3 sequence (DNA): TGTGCCAGTAGTCTCCGGGACAGTAGCAATCAGCCCCAGCATTTT.